This TCR beta chain was profiled in a study of blood T cell repertoires in COVID-19. Study context: Acute and convalescent COVID-19 specimens originated in the United States, Italy and Spain. T cells, B-cell-depleted T cells, or PBMCs provided the cDNA or gDNA that served as material.

The Seattle patients, enrolled during active infection, were followed longitudinally. Authors' methods: Estimates of nucleated cell counts were drawn from the amplification of reference gene primers. The data were produced by immunoSEQ multiplex PCR, yet TCRdb's version contains in-frame clones alone and is incomplete. V and J calls plus clone size are reproduced from that table; the DNA served to infer D and trimming. The sample lists 200,000 to 250,000 clones, 82% occurring once. V shed 4 bases and J 1 base; nucleotides not matched to a gene: 4. Per germline, CDR1 SGHRS and CDR2 YFSETQ. The CDR3 loop spans 14 amino acids.

The clonotype comes from a woman aged 80 or over with COVID-19, enrolled during active disease. Sequencing input: peripheral blood. This chain connects TRBV5-1 to TRBJ2-5, with 7 bases aligning to TRBD2. CDR3 residues: CASSRGGSQETQYF. The CDR3 DNA is TGCGCCAGCAGCCGGGGAGGGAGCCAAGAGACCCAGTACTTC.